The entry below describes one T cell receptor (beta chain). Its antigen is unknown. Donors sampled were nominally healthy, though unrecorded immune exposures were likely. These data come from a study of cytomegalovirus exposure and HLA in healthy donors. The PCR employed 60 Vbeta primers together with 13 Jbeta primers. Generated by immunoSEQ multiplex PCR, the TCRdb table keeps only in-frame clones and is missing some. The sample table sets out about 100,000 clones. Study-wide points: In a later analysis, most CMV-associated TCR beta chains appeared HLA-restricted. A later analysis found common viral pathogens apparently linked to several of the most significant clusters. Later, TCR association rates were found to vary by HLA locus, highest for DRB1 and lowest for HLA-C.

The CDR3 spans 11 residues. Germline V gene sequence: CDR1 SQVTM, CDR2 ANQGSEA. V dropped 4 bases and J dropped 8 bases, with 11 bases sitting between them. The gene calls are TRBV29-1 and TRBJ1-1; no definite D call. The origin of this receptor is a middle-aged man in good health and CMV-seronegative. Sequencing input: PBMCs. CDR3 bases: TGCAGCGTTGGAGGGAGTTCCGAAGCTTTCTTT. As protein: CSVGGSSEAFF.